The T cell receptor beta chain described here comes from a study of post-analysis software for immune sequencing data (dated by TCRdb to the mid-2010s). As for the study more broadly: Recorded disease courses included relapsing-remitting, secondary progressive and progressive-relapsing multiple sclerosis, with some patients lacking subtype annotation. The patient repertoires were set against under 13 previously published healthy control repertoires from donors whose ages ranged from about 6 to 27 years. A subset of samples was prepared in parallel using single-end sample barcoding, then pooled and co-amplified after Illumina adapter ligation. The research as a whole found: The control group was slightly older than the multiple sclerosis patient group. Significantly higher frequencies in patients than in controls were found for roughly 5 TRBV segments, including TRBV5-6, TRBV5-1 and TRBV20-1. Direct clustering with F measure showed strong co-clustering of samples prepared in the same batch, prompting a batch-effect correction. Normalized Chao1 diversity was significantly lower in multiple sclerosis patients than controls, suggesting substantial peripheral T-cell clonal expansion.

Inclusive of the bounding cysteine and phenylalanine, the CDR3 is 16 residues long. Only CDR3 DNA remains: 48 bases, in frame from the first base. Trimming takes 0 bases from V and 2 bases from J, and the germline ends sit 14 bases apart. From the germline V gene, CDR1 is MGHRA and CDR2 is YSYEKL. To demonstrate the VDJtools post-analysis software, the study profiled TCR beta repertoires from the peripheral blood of some 13 young patients with multiple sclerosis. The patients with multiple sclerosis were children and adolescents between about 6 and 16 years of age. The library was produced with PCR. TCRdb lists the instrument as Illumina HiSeq 2500. Unique molecular identifiers were incorporated into TCR beta cDNA libraries to reduce PCR and sequencing biases. Every 1 to 10 million input T cells yielded 500,000 or so cDNA molecules, meaning each molecule approximated one T cell. The same protocol used for the earlier healthy control dataset was applied to prepare and sequence the patient libraries. Within a given batch, samples were prepared together, multiplexed and sequenced on the same HiSeq lane. From the authors' description of their analysis: Raw barcoded reads were processed with MIGEC, discarding single-read molecular identifier groups before consensus assembly and CDR3 extraction. Clonotype tables were post-analysed with VDJtools, and diversity was normalized by down-sampling all datasets to the smallest sample size. To correct batch-related cross-sample contamination, repertoire overlap clustering matched CDR3 amino acid sequences but not nucleotide sequences. Through fastp at Q25 and MiXCR, TCRdb rebuilt clones from the public reads, retaining in-frame beta chains. Rows with a matching CDR3 protein are joined into one entry that keeps the most common DNA and genes. TCRdb, not the authors, supplied the V and J calls. The sample table records 800,000 to 950,000 distinct CDR3 sequences; around 53% of these occur just once. In total, the top ten clones hold approximately 4.5% of the sample.

Note on this clonotype: No antigen is known for it. No base quality information exists; no much larger clone differs at one position.

The sequence was obtained from a girl aged 5-17 years with multiple sclerosis. The sequencing input was blood. Recombination joined TRBV4-1 with TRBJ2-7, with the identity of the D gene unclear. The DNA sequence is as follows: TGCGCCAGCAGCCAAGATCAGGACGGCCCTGCCTACGAGCAGTACTTC. It translates as CASSQDQDGPAYEQYF.